This T cell receptor beta chain was sequenced for a study of T cell repertoires in cytomegalovirus infection (dated by TCRdb to about 2019). Study-level background: The peptide stimulations were aimed at well-studied HLA-B-restricted epitopes as well as recently identified HLA-C-restricted CMV epitopes, whose presentation resists viral immunomodulation. Donor HLA type was relevant to the analysis, as public TCR beta signatures indicated carriage of CMV infection together with the matching HLA type.

What the authors observed across the whole study: The ex vivo response was dominated by HLA-C-restricted CMV-specific TCR beta clonotypes, and the single most frequent clonotype in two of eight donors was supplied by these HLA-C-restricted clonotypes. In both this cohort and an independent roughly 350-donor cohort, the cumulative frequency of public TCR beta family members distinguished carriers of CMV infection plus the relevant HLA type.

Data came from an Illumina HiSeq 1500. The raw public reads went through TCRdb reprocessing: fastp at Q25, MiXCR clone calling, in-frame beta chains kept. One record per CDR3 amino acid sequence lists the most common genes and DNA. The sample table lists 300,000 or so distinct CDR3 sequences, 25% of them with a count of one. About 14% of the sample rests with the top ten. CDR1 MNHGY and CDR2 SAAAGT are derived from the germline V gene. Trimming takes 6 bases from V and 0 bases from J, and the germline ends sit 7 bases apart. The CDR3 measures 13 amino acids from cysteine to phenylalanine. Of the read, only the CDR3 DNA is kept; its 39 bases are in frame from base 1. The meaning of the sample's treatment or condition label: in vitro stimulation with specific CMV peptide epitopes to enrich CMV-specific T cells. Points on this clonotype: There is no known antigen for this receptor. Per-base quality was not reported, and no clone a single base away is much larger than it.

The chain links TRBV6-8 with TRBJ2-3, with the D gene not clear enough to name. The receptor comes from a human donor in good health (CMV status not recorded). Some clones in this sample may be carry-over from other donors' samples. Source: cultured PBMCs, taken from culture after CMV antigen stimulation. CDR3 sequence: CASRIPSTDTQYF. The nucleotides read TGTGCCAGCAGGATCCCTAGCACAGATACGCAGTATTTT.